This T cell receptor (beta chain) was recorded in a study of blood T cell repertoires in COVID-19 (dated by TCRdb to 2020 to 2021). In the study overall: Samples covering the acute and convalescent phases of COVID-19 were provided by collaborators in the United States, Italy and Spain. Subjects who had been exposed to COVID-19, were actively infected with it, or had recovered from it provided the deeply sampled blood TCRbeta repertoires that made up the dataset. Sample metadata almost always included a de-identified subject ID, COVID-19 status, age in years and sex. The repertoires were released in a freely available public database meant as a resource for research on the immune response to SARS-CoV-2. HLA class I and class II types, where available, came from metadata supplied by the sample provider rather than from assay-based typing. The prospective study material was composed of cDNA or gDNA derived from T cells, B-cell-depleted T cells, or PBMCs. The samples were drawn from the first 160 participants of the ongoing ImmuneRACE study and from 950 to 1,500 subjects provided by 6 global collaborators. What the study reported, not specific to this receptor: Clinical and demographic metadata were provided uncurated, with the amount varying by source and participant.

Trimming takes 4 bases from V and 2 bases from J, and the germline ends sit 9 bases apart. The CDR3 sequence holds 14 residues, the cysteine and phenylalanine included. Of all the DNA, just the CDR3 is kept, 42 bases in frame from base 1. Per the germline V gene (reference sequence), MNHEY is the CDR1 and SMNVEV is the CDR2. TCRbeta CDR3 regions were amplified from genomic DNA by means of the immunoSEQ Assay, a bias-controlled multiplex PCR. The study's processing was this. Nucleated cell counts per sample were estimated from amplification of reference gene primers within the assay. To quantify the absolute abundance of each unique TCRbeta CDR3 rearrangement, sequence reads were collapsed and filtered. Productive Simpson clonality was computed per sample as the square root of Simpson's diversity index over productive rearrangements. The immuneACCESS repertoire file appears here via TCRdb, limited to in-frame rearrangements. These files lack a portion of the clones; in checked studies, under half of the deficit traces to unresolved V genes, and the cause of the others is not known. V, J and clone size were drawn from that table, and D and trimming were deduced from the DNA. The sample table shows 150,000 to 200,000 clones, and about 86% are seen once. The ten largest clones add up to about 8.2% of the sample.

Whole blood was collected in K2EDTA tubes by collaborating institutions according to the institutions' own protocols. For TCRbeta analysis, collaborators shipped samples as frozen whole blood, isolated PBMCs, or DNA extracted from either of those sample types. To note about this clone: The antigen it binds to is not known. The input lacks base qualities; no much larger clone sits a single base away.

The sequenced sample consisted of peripheral blood. This sequence uses TRBV27 and TRBJ1-5; TRBD1 could be the D gene, as 5 bases match. This receptor was identified in a man aged 55-75 years with acute or convalescent COVID-19. The CDR3 region: CASSWGVGNQPQHF. The DNA reads TGTGCCAGCAGTTGGGGGGTCGGCAATCAGCCCCAGCATTTT.